One and the same sample provided the 30 T cell receptor beta chains below, sequenced in a study of blood T cell repertoires in COVID-19. Some clones are missing from TCRdb's copy, which holds only in-frame ones; the method was immunoSEQ multiplex PCR. Among around 40,000 clones listed, around 74% were seen once. Sequenced input: peripheral blood. Every receptor here comes from a man between 70 and 80 years old with acute or convalescent COVID-19.

The chain couples TRBV7-9 to TRBJ1-6; D perhaps matches TRBD1 (6 bases). The CDR3 length is 18 residues. The V end was cut by 0 bases, the J end by 13 bases, with 25 bases between. Germline loops: CDR1 SEHNR, CDR2 FQNEAQ (reference sequence). The CDR3 spells CASSLASILGGAYHPLHF. Written as DNA, the CDR3 is TGTGCCAGCAGCTTAGCCTCCATCTTAGGGGGGGCGTATCATCCCCTCCACTTT.

This clone was seen once. This chain connects TRBV6-6 to TRBJ2-2; 16 bases match TRBD2. Looked up from germline, CDR1 is MNHNY and CDR2 is SVGAGI (reference sequence). The CDR3 extends over 17 amino acids. Losses at the gene ends were 5 bases for V and 3 bases for J; bases not matched to a gene: 3. The CDR3, as DNA: TGTGCCAGCAGTCCGGGACTAGCGGGAGGGTACACCGGGGAGCTGTTTTTT. Amino acid sequence: CASSPGLAGGYTGELFF.

The chain joins TRBV5-6 to TRBJ1-5, with 10 bases aligning to TRBD1. Germline-derived CDR1 and CDR2 are SGHDT and YYEEEE. This CDR3 region has 15 residues. V gave up 4 bases and J gave up 5 bases; unmatched junction bases: 6. The CDR3 sequence: CASSIWDRGHQPQHF. For the CDR3, the DNA is TGTGCCAGCAGCATTTGGGACAGGGGCCATCAGCCCCAGCATTTT.

The J gene is TRBJ1-6, the V gene TRBV5-6, with 9 bases fitting TRBD1. The CDR3 is 16 residues long. Germline trimming cut 2 bases from V and 7 bases from J; bases unmatched to any gene: 7. Germline V lookup: CDR1 SGHDT, CDR2 YYEEEE. CDR3 bases: TGTGCCAGCAGCTTCCTGGAGACAGGGGGGAATTCACCCCTCCACTTT. As protein: CASSFLETGGNSPLHF.

The CDR3 protein is CASSPWTGNTIYF. The DNA for the CDR3 is TGCGCCAGCAGCCCCTGGACGGGGAACACCATATATTTT. This chain connects TRBV5-1 to TRBJ1-3; D is unresolved. The germline CDR1 and CDR2 sequences are SGHRS and YFSETQ. The length of the CDR3 is 13 residues. The V and J ends lost 4 bases and 7 bases respectively, with 12 bases between them. Drawing the rest from reference TRBV5-1 and TRBJ1-3, the complete variable domain is KAGVTQTPRYLIKTRGQQVTLSCSPISGHRSVSWYQQTPGQGLQFLFEYFSETQRNKGNFPGRFSGRQFSNSRSEMNVSTLELGDSALYLCASSPWTGNTIYFGEGSWLTVV.

The V gene is TRBV5-4, the J gene TRBJ2-1, with 7 bases identical to TRBD2. Looked up from germline, CDR1 is SGHNT and CDR2 is YYREEE (reference sequence). The V and J ends lost 4 bases and 4 bases, in that order; junction bases with no gene match: 2. The CDR3 is made up of 13 amino acids. The CDR3 DNA is TGTGCCAGCAGCCCGGGGGGATACAATGAGCAGTTCTTC. As protein: CASSPGGYNEQFF. The whole variable domain, filled in from reference TRBV5-4 and TRBJ2-1, reads ETGVTQSPTHLIKTRGQQVTLRCSSQSGHNTVSWYQQALGQGPQFIFQYYREEENGRGNFPPRFSGLQFPNYSSELNVNALELDDSALYLCASSPGGYNEQFFGPGTRLTVL.

The chain carries TRBV18 and TRBJ2-2; no firm D call. The CDR3 is 15 residues long. Germline CDR1 reads KGHSH; CDR2 reads LQKENI. Trimming took 0 bases from V and 6 from J, leaving 11 bases between them. CDR3 residues: CASSPPVPRSGELFF. As DNA, the CDR3 is TGTGCCAGCTCACCACCGGTCCCTAGATCCGGGGAGCTGTTTTTT.

The V gene is TRBV7-9, the J gene TRBJ2-3; weak D call: TRBD1 (5 bases). The V and J ends lost 0 bases and 4 bases respectively, with 8 bases between them. The CDR3 runs to 14 residues. The germline V gene encodes CDR1 SEHNR and CDR2 FQNEAQ (reference sequence). This chain's CDR3 is CASSLAGRADTQYF. CDR3 coding DNA: TGTGCCAGCAGCTTAGCGGGCAGGGCAGATACGCAGTATTTT.

The chain carries TRBV3-1 (or the pseudogene TRBV3-2) and TRBJ2-1; D gene uncertain. Trimming left V 4 bases short and J 13 bases short, with 11 bases between. The CDR3 has 11 residues. Germline-derived CDR1 and CDR2 are LGHDT and YNNKEL (reference sequence). The CDR3 spells CASSRREIQFF. The CDR3 DNA is TGTGCCAGCAGCCGCCGCGAGATCCAGTTCTTC.

This chain joins TRBV13 and TRBJ1-4; 8 bases align to TRBD1. V shed 5 bases and J 4 bases; nucleotides not matched to a gene: 6. The CDR3 loop spans 15 amino acids. From germline, CDR1 is PRHDT and CDR2 FYEKMQ (reference sequence). CDR3 nucleotide sequence: TGTGCCAGCAGCGCGCGGACAGGGCTTAATGAAAAACTGTTTTTT. Translation gives CASSARTGLNEKLFF.

The genes are TRBV6-6 and TRBJ2-7; the match to TRBD1 covers 9 bases. Germline V CDR1 and CDR2: MNHNY, SVGAGI (reference sequence). Germline trimming cut 7 bases from V and 3 bases from J; bases unmatched to any gene: 7. The CDR3 extends over 14 amino acids. The CDR3 nucleotides read TGTGCCAGCACCACAGGGGGCTATAGCTACGAGCAGTACTTC. Protein product: CASTTGGYSYEQYF.

The chain links TRBV28 to TRBJ2-7; 9 bases align to TRBD1. The germline gives CDR1 MDHEN, CDR2 SYDVKM. With V trimmed by 5 bases and J by 5 bases, 7 bases remained unmatched. This CDR3 has 14 residues. The chain's CDR3 is CASSLRTGVHEQYF. The CDR3 DNA reads as TGTGCCAGCAGTCTCCGGACAGGGGTGCACGAGCAGTACTTC.

The rearrangement links TRBV5-1 to TRBJ1-4; no firm D call. Trimming shortened V by 0 bases and J by 8 bases, and 11 bases separated the two germline ends. There are 14 residues in the CDR3. Germline CDR1 and CDR2: SGHRS and YFSETQ. CDR3 amino acids: CASSLALGQEKLFF. In nucleotides, the CDR3 is TGCGCCAGCAGCTTGGCCCTGGGCCAAGAAAAACTGTTTTTT.

This clone appeared once. The chain carries TRBV15 and TRBJ2-2; 8 nucleotides agree with TRBD1. CDR1 is LNHNV and CDR2 is YYDKDF in the germline V gene (reference sequence). The CDR3 loop spans 17 amino acids. V shed 1 base and J 4 bases; nucleotides not matched to a gene: 8. Here the CDR3 DNA reads TGTGCCACCAGCAGAGGGCAGACAGGGGCGGGCACCGGGGAGCTGTTTTTT. Translation gives CATSRGQTGAGTGELFF.

This chain joins TRBV29-1 and TRBJ1-3; D remains ambiguous. V lost 8 bases and J lost 6, with 17 bases in between. The germline gives CDR1 SQVTM, CDR2 ANQGSEA. The CDR3 totals 13 residues. The CDR3, as DNA: TGCAGCACCTGGGCCTCGCAGGAAAACACCATATATTTT. Its translation is CSTWASQENTIYF. Complete variable domain (other parts from reference TRBV29-1 and TRBJ1-3): SAVISQKPSRDICQRGTSLTIQCQVDSQVTMMFWYRQQPGQSLTLIATANQGSEATYESGFVIDKFPISRPNLTFSTLTVSNMSPEDSSIYLCSTWASQENTIYFGEGSWLTVV.

The chain recombines TRBV7-2 with TRBJ2-5, with D unresolved. Germline CDR1 is SGHTA and CDR2 is FQGNSA. V was shortened by 4 bases and J by 1 base, with 10 bases between the two germline ends. The CDR3 length is 14 residues. The CDR3 coding sequence is TGTGCCAGCAGCTCCCCCCCCGTCCAAGAGACCCAGTACTTC. Protein: CASSSPPVQETQYF.

This clone was seen more than once but under ten times. The chain carries TRBV19 and TRBJ2-5; TRBD2 agrees at 9 bases. The J segment lost 4 bases and the V segment lost 5 bases, leaving 11 bases of the junction unmatched. This CDR3 has 16 amino acids. CDR1 and CDR2 (germline): LNHDA, SQIVND (reference sequence). DNA for the CDR3: TGTGCCAGTAGTGTACCTAGCGGGAAGGGACGAGAGACCCAGTACTTC. Translated: CASSVPSGKGRETQYF.

This clone was counted once. CDR3 sequence: CASSYRQGPYYEQYF. The CDR3 nucleotides read TGTGCCAGCAGTTACCGGCAGGGCCCCTACTACGAGCAGTACTTC. The chain combines TRBV6-5 with TRBJ2-7; perhaps TRBD1 as D (5 bases). The germline gives CDR1 MNHEY, CDR2 SVGAGI. The CDR3 is made up of 15 amino acids. V gave up 2 bases and J gave up 3 bases, with 14 bases separating them.

The chain joins TRBV19 to TRBJ1-1, with D maybe TRBD1 (6 bases). The germline gives CDR1 LNHDA, CDR2 SQIVND (reference sequence). The CDR3 sequence is 16 residues long. V lost 2 bases and J lost 4, with 17 bases in between. The CDR3 nucleotides are TGTGCCAGTAGTATACGTCTCCAGGGGACTAGCACTGAAGCTTTCTTT. This encodes CASSIRLQGTSTEAFF.

The CDR3 bases are TGTGCCAGCAGTTACGGGACGGGACAGGGTAATGAAAAACTGTTTTTT. Amino acid sequence: CASSYGTGQGNEKLFF. V is TRBV6-5 and J is TRBJ1-4, with TRBD1 identical over 9 bases. From germline, CDR1 is MNHEY and CDR2 SVGAGI. CDR3 size: 16 residues. V gave up 2 bases and J gave up 4 bases; unmatched junction bases: 5.

This chain uses TRBV7-2 with TRBJ2-7, with D possibly matching TRBD2 (6 bases). V was shortened by 5 bases and J by 3 bases, with 14 bases between the two germline ends. CDR1 SGHTA and CDR2 FQGNSA come from the germline V gene. The CDR3 totals 14 residues. The CDR3 loop is CASSPMGGDYEQYF. CDR3 in DNA: TGTGCCAGCAGCCCAATGGGGGGTGACTACGAGCAGTACTTC.

This rearrangement joins TRBV7-3 to TRBJ2-3; 8 bases are a match to TRBD2. The CDR3 sequence is 15 residues long. Germline CDR1 is SGHTA and CDR2 is FQGTGA. V lost 5 bases, J lost 0 bases, and 4 bases stayed unmatched. In DNA, the CDR3 is TGTGCCAGCAGCCATTCTAGCGGGAGCACAGATACGCAGTATTTT. Amino acid sequence: CASSHSSGSTDTQYF.

This clone has just a few counts. The chain carries TRBV3-1 (or the pseudogene TRBV3-2) and TRBJ2-2; D is possibly TRBD2 (7 bases). Germline lookup yields CDR1 LGHDT and CDR2 YNNKEL (reference sequence). This CDR3 has 17 residues. V was clipped by 6 bases and J by 2 bases, with 19 bases between them. CDR3 in DNA: TGTGCCAGCAGGACCGAAGGGGGGGGAGAAAACACCGGGGAGCTGTTTTTT. This sequence encodes CASRTEGGGENTGELFF.

The chain employs TRBV7-8 and TRBJ2-1; no clear D gene. Trimming took off 3 bases at V and 4 bases at J, with 7 bases between the two ends. Germline lookup yields CDR1 SGHVS and CDR2 FQNEAQ. This CDR3 has 13 residues. The CDR3 here is CASSFTEYNEQFF. CDR3 nucleotides: TGTGCCAGCAGCTTCACGGAGTACAATGAGCAGTTCTTC. Variable domain in full (rest from reference TRBV7-8 and TRBJ2-1): GAGVSQSPRYKVAKRGQDVALRCDPISGHVSLFWYQQALGQGPEFLTYFQNEAQLDKSGLPSDRFFAERPEGSVSTLKIQRTQQEDSAVYLCASSFTEYNEQFFGPGTRLTVL.

The table lists this clone with a count of one. This chain links TRBV19 with TRBJ2-2, with TRBD1 matching 9 bases. The V gene end was trimmed by 6 bases and the J gene end by 5 bases; junction bases not matched to a gene: 4. This CDR3 has 14 amino acids. The germline V gene has CDR1 LNHDA and CDR2 SQIVND (reference sequence). The CDR3 nucleotides are TGTGCCAGTAGCGACAGGGGGTGGACCGGGGAGCTGTTTTTT. It specifies CASSDRGWTGELFF.

The chain has TRBV14 and TRBJ2-7, with TRBD2 as a possible D gene (6 bases). The V gene lost 6 bases and the J gene lost 5 bases, with 17 bases spanning the gap. There are 14 residues in the CDR3. Germline V gene sequence: CDR1 SGHDN, CDR2 FVKESK. DNA for the CDR3: TGTGCCAGCAGTCGGGGCGGGACTCTAAACGAGCAGTACTTC. It translates to CASSRGGTLNEQYF.

CDR3 coding DNA: TGTGCCAGCAGCCAAGTGGGGACTAGCGACAATGAGCAGTTCTTC. It codes for CASSQVGTSDNEQFF. The rearrangement joins TRBV3-1 (or the pseudogene TRBV3-2) to TRBJ2-1, with TRBD2 matching 10 bases. V lost 1 base, J lost 5 bases, and 2 bases stayed unmatched. Per the germline V gene, CDR1 is LGHDT and CDR2 is YNNKEL (reference sequence). The CDR3 runs to 15 residues.

In its sample, this clone was seen a few times. The rearrangement joins TRBV19 to TRBJ2-7; perhaps TRBD1 as D (6 bases). There are 14 residues in the CDR3. The V and J ends lost 7 bases and 3 bases respectively, with 16 bases between them. The germline V gene encodes CDR1 LNHDA and CDR2 SQIVND (reference sequence). CDR3 sequence reads: CASMSGAGVYEQYF. The CDR3, as DNA: TGTGCCAGTATGTCCGGTGCAGGGGTCTACGAGCAGTACTTC.

The chain combines TRBV12-5 with TRBJ2-1; a weak D match, TRBD2 (6 bases). The V and J ends lost 6 bases and 5 bases respectively, with 14 bases between them. The CDR3 length is 14 residues. Per the germline V gene, CDR1 is LGHNT and CDR2 is FRNRAP. The CDR3 region has the DNA TGTGCTAGTGGCTACGGGAGTGCGAACAATGAGCAGTTCTTC. Its protein product is CASGYGSANNEQFF.

This clone was observed a few times. This chain links TRBV6-5 with TRBJ1-3, with D possibly matching TRBD1 (5 bases). Germline loops: CDR1 MNHEY, CDR2 SVGAGI. Trimming cost V 7 bases and J 8 bases, with 12 bases left between them. The CDR3 spans 12 residues. The CDR3 nucleotides read TGTGCCAGCATCGGTGGGGGGGACACCATATATTTT. Amino acid sequence: CASIGGGDTIYF.